This is a list of T cell receptor beta chains from one sample in a study of blood T cell repertoires in COVID-19. Libraries were prepared by immunoSEQ multiplex PCR; TCRdb keeps only in-frame clonotypes and omits some of them. This sample has under 200,000 clones, with 60% to 85% found just once. The sample taken for sequencing was peripheral blood. The receptors come from a man aged 65-85 years with acute or convalescent COVID-19. CDR3s include the opening cysteine and the closing phenylalanine or tryptophan. The D gene is left open where the match is weak. The size field is filled for only some rows; it gives once, few, many or a size class.

cdr3_aa | cdr3_nt | d_call | j_call | clone_size | v_call
CASIAVTYNEQFF | TGTGCCAGCATTGCGGTCACCTACAATGAGCAGTTCTTC | - | TRBJ2-1 | - | TRBV6-5
CASSLYPTGGSSEAFF | TGTGCCAGCAGTTTATACCCGACAGGGGGATCGTCTGAAGCTTTCTTT | TRBD1 | TRBJ1-1 | - | TRBV27
CASRQPGLAGAETQYF | TGTGCCAGCAGGCAACCGGGACTAGCGGGAGCAGAGACCCAGTACTTC | TRBD2 | TRBJ2-5 | - | TRBV11-2
CASSARTGRTEAFF | TGTGCCAGCAGTGCTAGGACAGGGAGGACTGAAGCTTTCTTT | TRBD1 | TRBJ1-1 | few | TRBV25-1
CASSLAGGEQFF | TGTGCCAGCAGTTTAGCAGGGGGTGAGCAGTTCTTC | TRBD1 | TRBJ2-1 | once | TRBV27
CACSGETQYF | TGTGCCTGCTCGGGGGAGACCCAGTACTTC | - | TRBJ2-5 | - | TRBV2
CASSRILAGLNEQFF | TGTGCCAGCAGCCGCATACTAGCGGGACTGAATGAGCAGTTCTTC | TRBD2 | TRBJ2-1 | - | TRBV2
CASSTGGLLGANVLTF | TGTGCCAGCAGTACCGGAGGCCTCTTAGGGGCCAACGTCCTGACTTTC | - | TRBJ2-6 | - | TRBV28
CASSLGNSPLHF | TGTGCCAGCAGTTTGGGCAATTCACCCCTCCACTTT | - | TRBJ1-6 | once | TRBV12-3/TRBV12-4
CASTTKRTGTSGSGETQYF | TGTGCCAGCACGACAAAACGGACTGGGACTAGCGGGAGCGGAGAGACCCAGTACTTC | TRBD2 | TRBJ2-5 | - | TRBV18
CATSDLTGRGNEQFF | TGTGCCACCAGTGATTTGACCGGGAGGGGTAATGAGCAGTTCTTC | TRBD2 | TRBJ2-1 | - | TRBV24-1
CASSLGAGGFTDTQYF | TGTGCCAGCAGCTTGGGGGCGGGGGGTTTCACAGATACGCAGTATTTT | TRBD2 | TRBJ2-3 | - | TRBV5-4
CASSDKNLNTGELFF | TGTGCCAGTAGTGACAAGAATCTGAACACCGGGGAGCTGTTTTTT | - | TRBJ2-2 | - | TRBV19
CASSLVRGQGGTGELFF | TGTGCCAGCAGCCTGGTCAGGGGACAGGGAGGCACCGGGGAGCTGTTTTTT | TRBD1 | TRBJ2-2 | few | TRBV11-2
CASSSGQVKEQYF | TGTGCCAGCAGCTCGGGACAGGTGAAGGAGCAGTACTTC | TRBD1 | TRBJ2-7 | - | TRBV7-2
CASSQGQGNEQFF | TGTGCCAGCTCACAAGGACAGGGGAATGAGCAGTTCTTC | TRBD1 | TRBJ2-1 | - | TRBV18
CASSVVGTSGLEQFF | TGTGCCAGCAGCGTAGTTGGGACTAGCGGTCTTGAGCAGTTCTTC | TRBD2 | TRBJ2-1 | - | TRBV9
CASSSLFGSTDTQYF | TGTGCCAGCAGCTCCCTGTTCGGGAGCACAGATACGCAGTATTTT | - | TRBJ2-3 | - | TRBV9
CASSPGLADQETQYF | TGCGCCAGCAGTCCGGGACTAGCGGACCAAGAGACCCAGTACTTC | TRBD2 | TRBJ2-5 | - | TRBV10-1
CASSAPGTGDYNEQFF | TGTGCCAGCAGTGCTCCCGGGACAGGGGACTACAATGAGCAGTTCTTC | TRBD1 | TRBJ2-1 | - | TRBV28
CSVDRGLNTEAFF | TGCAGCGTTGATAGGGGTCTGAACACTGAAGCTTTCTTT | - | TRBJ1-1 | - | TRBV29-1
CASSPPSRQETQYF | TGTGCCAGCTCACCACCGAGTCGCCAAGAGACCCAGTACTTC | - | TRBJ2-5 | few | TRBV18
CASSPTSRSTDTQYF | TGTGCCAGCAGTCCGACTAGCCGTAGCACAGATACGCAGTATTTT | TRBD2 | TRBJ2-3 | - | TRBV6-4
CASSLGLAGAGDTQYF | TGTGCCAGCAGCTTAGGCCTTGCGGGGGCAGGGGATACGCAGTATTTT | - | TRBJ2-3 | - | TRBV7-6
CSVAEDSGGGNEQFF | TGCAGCGTTGCCGAGGATAGCGGGGGAGGTAATGAGCAGTTCTTC | TRBD2 | TRBJ2-1 | - | TRBV29-1
CASSYSGGLRCTF | TGTGCCAGCAGTTACTCTGGTGGGCTCCGGTGCACCTTC | - | TRBJ1-2 | once | TRBV6-5
CASSSTADPRGGAFF | TGTGCCAGCAGCTCTACGGCCGATCCACGTGGAGGAGCTTTCTTT | - | TRBJ1-1 | - | TRBV7-2
CASSHPLGASGRADTQYF | TGTGCCAGCAGCCACCCCCTAGGGGCTAGCGGGAGAGCAGATACGCAGTATTTT | TRBD2 | TRBJ2-3 | - | TRBV4-2
CASSQGLPGTEAFF | TGCGCCAGCAGCCAGGGCCTGCCGGGGACTGAAGCTTTCTTT | - | TRBJ1-1 | - | TRBV4-1
CSVSNTEAFF | TGCAGCGTTTCTAACACTGAAGCTTTCTTT | - | TRBJ1-1 | few | TRBV29-1
CASSFQQGVKNIQYF | TGTGCCAGCAGTTTTCAACAGGGGGTCAAAAACATTCAGTACTTC | TRBD1 | TRBJ2-4 | - | TRBV27
CASSPSSAGGYYEQYF | TGTGCCAGCAGTCCATCCTCGGCGGGAGGATACTACGAGCAGTACTTC | TRBD2 | TRBJ2-7 | - | TRBV28
CASSVGTSGRGQYF | TGTGCCAGCAGCGTCGGGACTAGCGGGAGAGGGCAGTACTTC | TRBD2 | TRBJ2-7 | - | TRBV7-2
CASSLVGAGLDYNEQFF | TGTGCCAGCAGCTTAGTAGGGGCGGGACTAGACTACAATGAGCAGTTCTTC | TRBD2 | TRBJ2-1 | - | TRBV7-2
CASSELRGFNAGELFF | TGTGCCAGCAGTGAACTAAGGGGATTCAACGCCGGGGAGCTGTTTTTT | - | TRBJ2-2 | once | TRBV6-1
CASSVSAVNSGNTIYF | TGTGCCAGCAGCGTAAGCGCCGTAAACTCTGGAAACACCATATATTTT | - | TRBJ1-3 | once | TRBV9
CASSFDRGDTEAFF | TGTGCCAGCAGCTTCGACAGGGGGGACACTGAAGCTTTCTTT | TRBD1 | TRBJ1-1 | - | TRBV5-4
CASSDTGPTEAFF | TGTGCCAGCAGCGATACAGGGCCCACTGAAGCTTTCTTT | - | TRBJ1-1 | - | TRBV6-6
CATQGPGAEAFF | TGCGCCACCCAAGGCCCCGGGGCTGAAGCTTTCTTT | - | TRBJ1-1 | - | TRBV10-2
CASSRRTDSYEQYF | TGTGCCAGCAGTCGGCGGACAGACTCCTACGAGCAGTACTTC | - | TRBJ2-7 | many | TRBV28
CAWRFGGTASYNEQFF | TGTGCCTGGAGGTTTGGGGGGACTGCCTCCTACAATGAGCAGTTCTTC | - | TRBJ2-1 | - | TRBV30
CASSPRGGSNQPQHF | TGTGCCAGCAGCCCTCGGGGGGGGAGCAATCAGCCCCAGCATTTT | - | TRBJ1-5 | - | TRBV11-2